This TCR beta chain appears in the sequencing data of a study of shared clonotypes between healthy human individuals (TCRdb year 2020). Notes on the research overall: A few men and a couple of women, aged 18 to 49 years, made up the cohort. For each donor, three plates each were used for CD4 naive and CD4 memory, two plates were used for CD8 naive, and one plate was used for CD8 memory. To estimate repertoire size and how much clonotype sharing occurs between individuals, the study deeply sequenced the blood TCR repertoires of five or six healthy adults. To increase sequencing depth and limit assay-specific biases, different laboratories used diverse techniques to prepare libraries and sequence TCR repertoires. Each donor's leukapheresis produced roughly between about 0.9 and 9.5 billion PBMCs. Overall results and qualifications from the work: Compared with non-shared clonotypes, the clonotypes found in all four sorted-subset donors had higher generation probabilities. Naive subsets generally had larger estimated clonotype richness than memory subsets did. Pairwise subsampling indicated that sequencing depth was expected to affect the degree of clonotype sharing among donors. Because the study included only a small number of donors, the genetic and exposure-history diversity represented was limited. Only blood was sampled, and tissue TCR repertoires likely differ from those in blood. Across four donors, approximately 4.6% of naive CD4, around 3.3% of naive CD8, 2.3% of memory CD4, and under 0.45% of memory CD8 clonotypes were shared. Incomplete sequencing was indicated by rarefaction of sorted-subset datasets, despite the large sequencing depth.

Worth noting for this clone: Its antigen is still unknown. Base quality data are lacking; no much larger clone is found one base away.

Donors were healthy HIV-negative adults with no recently reported acute infections or vaccinations. Every donor was a Caucasian adult living in Nashville, Tennessee, USA. CD4+ T cells were enriched by magnetic negative selection; naive cells were then positively selected on CD45RA, and the negative fraction formed the memory subset. Blood was collected by leukapheresis, and PBMCs were isolated by Ficoll-Histopaque density gradient centrifugation and then cryopreserved in liquid nitrogen vapor phase. Analytical flow cytometry was used to check the purity and quantity of each magnetically sorted T cell population. Genomic DNA was isolated from each sorted fraction and quantified by UV absorbance on a Nanodrop 2000c. Using the deep immunoSEQ assay, multiplex PCR amplified TCR CDR3 regions from genomic DNA. Genomic DNA extracted from each cell subset was distributed evenly over all wells of several immunoSEQ 96-well plates, and each plate served as one replicate. For sorted subsets, about 0.2 ug genomic DNA, equal to tens of thousands of T cell genomes, was loaded into each replicate PCR. Purified libraries were quantified with a Qubit 3.0 fluorometer, sized on a Bioanalyzer 2100, and re-quantified with the KAPA Library Quantification kit. A separate single-read 150-cycle Illumina NextSeq 550 flow cell was used to sequence each immunoSEQ 96-well plate. The study's own analysis went as follows. The immunoSEQ output contained only junctional sequences without quality scores, so filtering could not match that applied to full-length reads. To assign V/J genes and CDR3, sequences were annotated against IMGT germline references using PyIR, a Python wrapper for IgBLAST v1.9. Reads were removed for weak V/J assignments (E-value above 1e-6), missing CDR3, stop codons, out-of-frame junctions, or ambiguous translated residues. A V3J clonotype was defined by an identical inferred V gene, J gene, and CDR3 amino acid sequence. Percentage overlap between repertoires was calculated by dividing the number of shared unique clonotypes by the size of the smaller repertoire. Richness of each repertoire was evaluated using RTK rarefaction, the Chao1 estimator, and Recon v2.1 estimates of unobserved clonotypes. Generation probabilities were computed with OLGA for all TCRbeta clonotypes obtained by the gDNA method from a handful of donors. TCRdb limited this immuneACCESS table to in-frame rearrangements with V and J called. A share of clones is missing; checked studies link under half to unresolved V genes, and the rest is unexplained. V and J calls and clone size are as listed in that table; D and trimming were resolved from the DNA. The sample has hundreds of thousands of clones on record, roughly 70% of them singletons. Less than 2% of the sample rests with the top ten.

The germline V gene supplies CDR1 KGHSH and CDR2 LQKENI. V sheds 6 bases and J sheds 4 bases, leaving 19 bases between their ends. The CDR3 runs 15 amino acids, cysteine and phenylalanine included. The kept DNA is CDR3 alone, 45 bases in frame from the first base. The chain was built from TRBV18 and TRBJ2-7; the D region possibly corresponds to TRBD2 (5 bases align). This sequence was found in a woman under 40 in good health. The sequenced sample was memory CD4+ T cells sorted from blood. According to the study, the label for this sample's cell subset or site signals: CD45RA-negative fraction. The CDR3 sequence is CASSPLAGPIYEQYF. The DNA sequence reads TGTGCCAGCTCGCCTCTCGCGGGTCCCATATACGAGCAGTACTTC.